A selection of T cell receptor beta chains follows, all from one sample in a study of blood T cell repertoires in COVID-19. Clones were read by immunoSEQ multiplex PCR, and TCRdb kept only the in-frame ones, dropping some. The sample includes 210,000 or so clones, 70% to 90% of them seen just once. The sample consisted of peripheral blood. Every receptor here comes from a woman aged 80 or over with acute or convalescent COVID-19. The CDR3 runs from the conserved cysteine through the conserved F or W. D genes are given only for firm matches. The size entry is marked missing in some rows and otherwise reads once, few, many or a size class.

TRBD1,TRBJ1-1,TRBV7-2,NA,TGTGCCAGCAGCACTCAGGGGGCGCGGACTGAAGCTTTCTTT,CASSTQGARTEAFF
NA,TRBJ1-1,TRBV3-1/TRBV3-2,NA,TGTGCCAGCAGCCAAGCGGCAGGATGGGAGACTGAAGCTTTCTTT,CASSQAAGWETEAFF
TRBD1,TRBJ1-2,TRBV7-9,NA,TGTGCCAGCAGCGACAGCCCTAGGGACAGGGGTAACTATGGCTACACCTTC,CASSDSPRDRGNYGYTF
NA,TRBJ1-2,TRBV4-2,NA,TGTGCCAGCAGTTACGCGGGGGCGGAAGATGGCTACACCTTC,CASSYAGAEDGYTF
TRBD2,TRBJ2-2,TRBV7-3,NA,TGTGCCAGCAGCTTAACCGGGGCGGGGGCGAACACCGGGGAGCTGTTTTTT,CASSLTGAGANTGELFF
NA,TRBJ1-1,TRBV30,NA,TGTGCCTGGAGTTTTTCTTGGGCCACTGAAGCTTTCTTT,CAWSFSWATEAFF
NA,TRBJ2-5,TRBV24-1,NA,TGTGCCACCAGTGATGGGGGGGGCTACCAAGAGACCCAGTACTTC,CATSDGGGYQETQYF
TRBD1,TRBJ1-6,TRBV19,NA,TGTGCCAGTAAACCGGACAGGGGATCCTATAATTCACCCCTCCACTTT,CASKPDRGSYNSPLHF
TRBD1,TRBJ2-6,TRBV27,once,TGTGCCAGCAGTGCGTCTCCCGGGACAGGGTTCTATGGGGCCAACGTCCTGACTTTC,CASSASPGTGFYGANVLTF
TRBD1,TRBJ2-3,TRBV6-5,NA,TGTGCCAGCAGTTACTCGACTGGGACAGGGGCCGATACGCAGTATTTT,CASSYSTGTGADTQYF
NA,TRBJ2-7,TRBV11-3,NA,TGTGCCAGCAGCTCGACACAGAGCTCCTACGAGCAGTACTTC,CASSSTQSSYEQYF
TRBD2,TRBJ2-1,TRBV7-3,once,TGTGCCAGCAGCTTAGATAGCGGGGGGGCCAATGAGCAGTTCTTC,CASSLDSGGANEQFF
NA,TRBJ1-5,TRBV18,NA,TGTGCCAGCTCACCACAACAGCTATCCCCACAGCCCCAGCATTTT,CASSPQQLSPQPQHF